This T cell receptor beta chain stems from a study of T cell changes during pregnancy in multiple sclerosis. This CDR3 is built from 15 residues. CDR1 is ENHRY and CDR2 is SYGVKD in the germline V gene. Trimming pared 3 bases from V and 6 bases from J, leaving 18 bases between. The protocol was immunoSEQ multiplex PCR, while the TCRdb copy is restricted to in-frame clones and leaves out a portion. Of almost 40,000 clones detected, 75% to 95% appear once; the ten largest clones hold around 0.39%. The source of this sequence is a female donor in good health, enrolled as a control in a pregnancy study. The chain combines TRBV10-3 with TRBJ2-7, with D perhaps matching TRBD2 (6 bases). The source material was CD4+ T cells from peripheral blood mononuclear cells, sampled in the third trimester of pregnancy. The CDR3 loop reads CAISERLGGVSEQYF. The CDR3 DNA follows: TGTGCCATCAGTGAACGCTTAGGAGGGGTATCCGAGCAGTACTTC.